This TCR beta chain originates from a study of CD8 T cells in Susac syndrome. The CDR3 totals 15 residues. V shed 10 bases, J shed 8 bases, and the junction held 15 bases outside the gene matches. Germline assignment: CDR1 LNHDA and CDR2 SQIVND (reference sequence). RNA, at about 0.45 to 1 ug, was reverse transcribed with random hexamers. TCRdb itself ran the immunoSEQ multiplex PCR reads through MiXCR, one entry per CDR3 protein. The repertoire holds approximately 300,000 distinct CDR3 sequences, with 65% to 90% as singletons. The J gene is TRBJ2-1, the V gene TRBV19, with 9 bases lining up with TRBD2. This TCR was recovered from a human donor with multiple sclerosis. Sample: CD8+ T cells from PBMCs. The CDR3 region has the DNA TGTGCCACCGAGGGGTGGCGGGAGGGTCTCCATGAGCAGTTCTTC. Protein sequence: CATEGWREGLHEQFF.